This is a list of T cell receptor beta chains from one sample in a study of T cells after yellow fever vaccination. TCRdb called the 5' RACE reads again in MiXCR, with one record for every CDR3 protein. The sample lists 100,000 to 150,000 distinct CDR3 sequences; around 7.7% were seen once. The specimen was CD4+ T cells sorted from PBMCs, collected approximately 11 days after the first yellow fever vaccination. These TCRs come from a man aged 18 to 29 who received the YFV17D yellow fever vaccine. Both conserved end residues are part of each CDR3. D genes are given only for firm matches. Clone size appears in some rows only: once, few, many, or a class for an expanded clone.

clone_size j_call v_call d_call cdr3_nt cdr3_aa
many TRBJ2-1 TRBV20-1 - TGCAGTGCGAGCATCGGGATCTCCTACAATGAGCAGTTCTTC CSASIGISYNEQFF
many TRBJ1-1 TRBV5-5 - TGTGCCAGCAGCTTGGAGGTCAGCTTGAACACTGAAGCTTTCTTT CASSLEVSLNTEAFF
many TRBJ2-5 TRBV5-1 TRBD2 TGCGCCAGCAGCTTAGGACTAGCGGGGGCCGAAGAGACCCAGTACTTC CASSLGLAGAEETQYF
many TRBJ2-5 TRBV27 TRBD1 TGTGCCAGCAGTCGACAGGGTTGGCAGACCCAGTACTTC CASSRQGWQTQYF
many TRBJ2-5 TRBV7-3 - TGTGCCAGCAGCTTAGTTGGCGCGGCCCAAGAGACCCAGTACTTC CASSLVGAAQETQYF
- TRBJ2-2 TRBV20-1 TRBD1 TGCAGTGCTAGGTCGGACAGGGCGTATTTAGGGGAGCTGTTTTTT CSARSDRAYLGELFF
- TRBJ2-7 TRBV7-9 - TGTGCCAGCAGCCCCCGGTGGAGCTACGACGAGCAGTACTTC CASSPRWSYDEQYF
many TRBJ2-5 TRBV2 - TGTGCCAGCAGAAGGACTGTCGATGCCCAGTACTTC CASRRTVDAQYF
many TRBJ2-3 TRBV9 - TGTGCCAGCAGCGCCGGGACCTCGACGGATACGCAGTATTTT CASSAGTSTDTQYF
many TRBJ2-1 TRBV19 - TGTGCCACCCGGGTGGGGGGGCCAAACCGGAATGAGCAGTTCTTC CATRVGGPNRNEQFF
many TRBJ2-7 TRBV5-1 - TGCGCCAGCAGCCTGGACTTCTACGAGCAGTACTTC CASSLDFYEQYF
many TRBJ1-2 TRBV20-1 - TGCAGTGCTACCGAGACCGTTAACTATGGCTACACCTTC CSATETVNYGYTF
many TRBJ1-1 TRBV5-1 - TGCGCCAGCAGCAGCAATTCAGTGGCGGGGAACACTGAAGCTTTCTTT CASSSNSVAGNTEAFF
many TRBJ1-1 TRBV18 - TGTGCCAGCTCACGCCAAGGTTCGGGGGACACTGAAGCTTTCTTT CASSRQGSGDTEAFF
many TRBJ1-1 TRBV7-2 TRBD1 TGTGCCAGCAGCTTAAGTGTGGGACAGCCTGAAGCTTTCTTT CASSLSVGQPEAFF
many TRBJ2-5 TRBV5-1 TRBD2 TGCGCCAGCAGCTGGGGACTAGCGGGGGGCCGGGAGACCCAGTACTTC CASSWGLAGGRETQYF
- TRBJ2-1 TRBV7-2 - TGTGCCAGCAGTCTCGGACCTGCTAATGCCCCCCGGGATGAGCAGTTCTTC CASSLGPANAPRDEQFF
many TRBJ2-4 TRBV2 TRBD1 TGTGCCAGCAGCGGGACAGGACCCACAATTCAGTACTTC CASSGTGPTIQYF
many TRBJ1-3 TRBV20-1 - TGCAGTGCTAGGGACGGAGCTGGGATAAACACCATATATTTT CSARDGAGINTIYF
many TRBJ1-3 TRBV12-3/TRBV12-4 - TGTGCCAGCTTTGCCGGAAACACCATATATTTT CASFAGNTIYF
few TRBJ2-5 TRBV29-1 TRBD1 TGCAGCGCGGCCGACAGGGGGCTGGAGACCCAGTACTTC CSAADRGLETQYF
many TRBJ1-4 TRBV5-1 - TGCGCCAGCAGCTTGGAGGGAATCGCAGAAAAACTGTTTTTT CASSLEGIAEKLFF
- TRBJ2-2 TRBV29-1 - TGCAGCGTTGAGAGGCTGATGGGGACCGGGGAGCTGTTTTTT CSVERLMGTGELFF
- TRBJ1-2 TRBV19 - TGTGCCAGTAGTAACAACTATGGCTTCACCTTC CASSNNYGFTF
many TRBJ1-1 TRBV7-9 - TGTGCCAGCACCATCGTACTCACTGAAGCTTTCTTT CASTIVLTEAFF
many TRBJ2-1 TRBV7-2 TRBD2 TGTGCCAGCAGCTGGCCGGGGGGAGGGAATGAGCAGTTCTTC CASSWPGGGNEQFF
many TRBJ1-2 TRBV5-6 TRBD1 TGTGCCAGCCGTAGGGGACAGGGGGACGGCTACACCTTC CASRRGQGDGYTF
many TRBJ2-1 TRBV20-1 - TGCAGTGCCTATTTGGGGGGGCGCATCAGAGGGAATGAGCAGTTCTTC CSAYLGGRIRGNEQFF
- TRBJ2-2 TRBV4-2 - TGTGCCAGCAGCCGGTGGGGTCGGGGGACGAACACCGGGGAGCTGTTTTTT CASSRWGRGTNTGELFF
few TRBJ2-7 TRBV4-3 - TGCGCCAGCAGCCAAGGGCCGGGGGTACAGTACTTC CASSQGPGVQYF
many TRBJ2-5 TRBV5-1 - TGCGCCAGCAGCTTGGCCGGGGGACACCTACAAGAGACCCAGTACTTC CASSLAGGHLQETQYF
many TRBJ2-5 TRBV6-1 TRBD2 TGTGCCAGCAGGGCGGGACTAGCGTTGGAGACCCAGTACTTC CASRAGLALETQYF
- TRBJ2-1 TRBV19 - TGTGCCAGTAGGGGGGTATTGGGTCATGAGCAGTTCTTC CASRGVLGHEQFF
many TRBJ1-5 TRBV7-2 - TGTGCCAGCAGCTCTGACAGCTATCAGCCCCAGCATTTT CASSSDSYQPQHF
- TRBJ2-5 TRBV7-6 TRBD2 TGTGCCAGCAGCTTCGGGGGGGTGGGCCAGTACTTC CASSFGGVGQYF
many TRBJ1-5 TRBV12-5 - TGTGCTAGTGGTTTGGTAGTGAGCGGTGGGGTTGATCAGCCCCAGCATTTT CASGLVVSGGVDQPQHF
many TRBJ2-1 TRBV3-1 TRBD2 TGTGCCAGCAGCCCCATAGCGGGGAGGGGTTATGAGCAGTTCTTC CASSPIAGRGYEQFF
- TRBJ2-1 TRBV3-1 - TGTGCCTCCTGCCAAGACCCCCAGGGGGGGCGGTCTGAGCAGTTCTTC CASCQDPQGGRSEQFF
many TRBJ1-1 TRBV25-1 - TGTGCCAGCAGTGGCCACCTGGACAGTCGAGCTTTCTTT CASSGHLDSRAFF
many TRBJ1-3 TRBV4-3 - TGCGCCAGCAGCCAAGCTGGGCAGGGTTTCTCTGGAAACACCATATATTTT CASSQAGQGFSGNTIYF
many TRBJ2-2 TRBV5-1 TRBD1 TGCGCCAGCAGCACCGGGACAGGAGCAACCGGGGAGCTGTTTTTT CASSTGTGATGELFF
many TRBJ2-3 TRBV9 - TGTGCCAGCAGCGTAGCTACGAGGGGGAAAAGCACAGATACGCAGTATTTT CASSVATRGKSTDTQYF
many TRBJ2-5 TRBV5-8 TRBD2 TGTGCCAGCACCCGGGGGGTCGCGGCCCAAGAGACCCAGTACTTC CASTRGVAAQETQYF
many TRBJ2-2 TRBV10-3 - TGTGCCATCAGTGACCAAACCGGGGAGCTGTTTTTT CAISDQTGELFF
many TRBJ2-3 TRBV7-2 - TGTGCCAGCAGCTTACGAGTCCCTAGCACAGATACGCAGTATTTT CASSLRVPSTDTQYF
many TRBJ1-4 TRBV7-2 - TGTGCCAGCAGCTCCCAGACAGCAACTAATGAAAAACTGTTTTTT CASSSQTATNEKLFF
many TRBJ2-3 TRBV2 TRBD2 TGTGCCAGCAGCGGGGGGGCAACAGATACGCAGTATTTT CASSGGATDTQYF
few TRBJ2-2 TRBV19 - TGTGCCAGTAGTATTTCAGGCGGGGTCACCGGGGAGCTGTTTTTT CASSISGGVTGELFF
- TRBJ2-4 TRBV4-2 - TGTGCCAGCAGCCAAGGTTTGCAGGGCAAAAACATTCAGTACTTC CASSQGLQGKNIQYF
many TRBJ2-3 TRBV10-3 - TGTGCCATCAGGGCAGGGACCACAGATACGCAGTATTTT CAIRAGTTDTQYF
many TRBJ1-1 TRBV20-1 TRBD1 TGCAGTGCCTCCGGGACAGCGAACACTGAAGCTTTCTTT CSASGTANTEAFF
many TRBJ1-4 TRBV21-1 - TGTGCCCCCCGGGGCCGAGGGTATGAAAAACTGTTTTTT CAPRGRGYEKLFF
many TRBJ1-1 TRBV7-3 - TGTGCCAGCAGCTTAATGGCGGGCACTGAAGCTTTCTTT CASSLMAGTEAFF
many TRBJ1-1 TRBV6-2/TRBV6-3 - TGTGCCAGCTGCAGGCGGGGTTCCGGGAACACTGAAGCTTTCTTT CASCRRGSGNTEAFF